This record covers a single T cell receptor beta chain. Its antigen remains unidentified. This record comes from a study of cytomegalovirus exposure and HLA in healthy donors. Study conclusions and caveats: In a later analysis, DRB1 alleles had the most associated TCRs; HLA-C alleles the fewest.

Amplification used 60 Vbeta primers and 13 Jbeta primers. Method: immunoSEQ multiplex PCR; TCRdb's copy keeps in-frame clones and lacks some. The table has tens of thousands of clones, roughly two thirds seen once. Germline CDR1 is MNHEY and CDR2 is SMNVEV (reference sequence). CDR3 length: 12 amino acids. Between the trimmed V and J ends, which lost 6 bases and 6 bases, there was a span of 8 bases. The sample consisted of PBMCs. The receptor comes from a man in his sixties in good health and CMV-seropositive. This rearrangement joins TRBV27 to TRBJ2-2; D gene uncertain. The DNA of the CDR3 is TGTGCCAGCAGCGAGATTTCCGGGGAGCTGTTTTTT. Its protein product is CASSEISGELFF.